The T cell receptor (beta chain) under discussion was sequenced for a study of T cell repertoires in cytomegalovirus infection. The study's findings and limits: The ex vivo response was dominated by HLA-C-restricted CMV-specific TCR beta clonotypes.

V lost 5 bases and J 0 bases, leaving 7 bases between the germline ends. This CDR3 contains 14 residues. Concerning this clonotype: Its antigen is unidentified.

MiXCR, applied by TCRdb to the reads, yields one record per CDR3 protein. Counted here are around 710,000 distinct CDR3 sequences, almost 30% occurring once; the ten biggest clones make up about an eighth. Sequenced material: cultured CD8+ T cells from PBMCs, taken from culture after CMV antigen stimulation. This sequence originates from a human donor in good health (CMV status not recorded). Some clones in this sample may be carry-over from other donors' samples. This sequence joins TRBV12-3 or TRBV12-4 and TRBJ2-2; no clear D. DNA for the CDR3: TGTGCCAGCAGTACGAGCGCGAACACCGGGGAGCTGTTTTTT. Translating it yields CASSTSANTGELFF.